The 26 T cell receptor beta chains reported below all come from one sample, sequenced in a study of blood T cells in healthy people across ages. Then a second PCR, running roughly 7 to 11 cycles, was carried out with a sample-barcoded 5' primer and a J-beta primer mix. In TCRdb, the 5' RACE reads were re-called with MiXCR into one record per CDR3 protein. The sample lists about 570,000 distinct CDR3 sequences, approximately 27% occurring once. Sequencing used blood. The source is a woman between 65 and 79 years old in good health.

This clonotype showed up just a few times. The chain links TRBV20-1 to TRBJ2-5, with a possible D match to TRBD1 (6 bases). V lost 2 bases, J lost 11 bases, and 21 bases lay in between. The germline V gene encodes CDR1 DFQATT and CDR2 SNEGSKA (reference sequence). This CDR3 contains 14 residues. The CDR3 DNA sequence: TGCAGTGCTAGACCCCGACACAGGGTGTTGGAGCAGTACTTC. It translates to CSARPRHRVLEQYF.

This clonotype was counted a single time. The gene calls are TRBV7-2 and TRBJ2-1; D might be TRBD2 (6 bases). The germline gives CDR1 SGHTA, CDR2 FQGNSA. V was trimmed by 7 bases and J by 9 bases, leaving 13 bases between them. The CDR3 is made up of 12 amino acids. The CDR3 sequence is CASTDWGVEQFF. For the CDR3, the DNA is TGTGCCAGCACGGACTGGGGGGTTGAGCAGTTCTTC.

The V gene is TRBV2, the J gene TRBJ1-2; D is possibly TRBD1 (6 bases). The CDR3 covers 14 residues. The germline V gene has CDR1 SNHLY and CDR2 FYNNEI. Trimming shortened V by 6 bases and J by 2 bases, and 13 bases separated the two germline ends. CDR3 region: CASSADRLNYGYTF. DNA for the CDR3: TGTGCCAGCAGCGCTGACAGGCTGAACTATGGCTACACCTTC.

The table lists this clonotype with a few counts. The chain has TRBV6-2 or TRBV6-3 and TRBJ2-5; TRBD2 matches 7 bases. V lost 5 bases to trimming and J lost 6 bases; unmatched junction nucleotides: 6. Germline assignment: CDR1 MNHEY and CDR2 SVGEGT. CDR3 length: 13 amino acids. DNA of the CDR3: TGTGCCAGCAGTCCGGGACTAAAGAAGACCCAGTACTTC. The encoded protein is CASSPGLKKTQYF.

This clonotype was observed a few times. V usage is TRBV20-1 and J usage is TRBJ2-3; TRBD2 agrees at 9 bases. V trimming: 5 bases; J trimming: 5 bases; junction bases outside the gene matches: 8. Germline assignment: CDR1 DFQATT and CDR2 SNEGSKA (reference sequence). The CDR3 has 14 amino acids. The CDR3 sequence is CSASQAGGGDTQYF. The CDR3 nucleotides read TGCAGTGCTTCTCAGGCGGGGGGGGGAGATACGCAGTATTTT.

The chain carries TRBV6-5 and TRBJ2-7; 8 positions agree with TRBD2. The germline gives CDR1 MNHEY, CDR2 SVGAGI. The CDR3 has 14 amino acids. V was clipped by 8 bases and J by 6 bases; unmatched bases: 12. The DNA for the CDR3 is TGTGCCAGCGTTCGGACTAGCAGGGGCAGCGAGCAGTACTTC. It codes for CASVRTSRGSEQYF.

This chain connects TRBV19 to TRBJ1-5; tentative D call: TRBD1 (5 bases). This CDR3 is built from 13 residues. V lost 6 bases, J lost 3 bases, and 9 bases lay in between. Germline V CDR1 and CDR2: LNHDA, SQIVND (reference sequence). The CDR3: CASSDSHNQPQHF. CDR3 in DNA: TGTGCCAGTAGCGACAGCCACAATCAGCCCCAGCATTTT. The whole variable domain, filled in from reference TRBV19 and TRBJ1-5, reads DGGITQSPKYLFRKEGQNVTLSCEQNLNHDAMYWYRQDPGQGLRLIYYSQIVNDFQKGDIAEGYSVSREKKESFPLTVTSAQKNPTAFYLCASSDSHNQPQHFGDGTRLSIL.

The chain links TRBV5-1 to TRBJ1-2; TRBD1 agrees at 7 bases. Germline values: CDR1 SGHRS, CDR2 YFSETQ. This CDR3 is built from 14 residues. V lost 0 bases to trimming and J lost 8 bases; unmatched junction nucleotides: 7. For the CDR3, the DNA is TGCGCCAGCAGCTTGGGTGGGACAGAATTCGGCTACACCTTC. It is translated as CASSLGGTEFGYTF. Combining the CDR3 with reference TRBV5-1 and TRBJ1-2 gives the whole variable domain KAGVTQTPRYLIKTRGQQVTLSCSPISGHRSVSWYQQTPGQGLQFLFEYFSETQRNKGNFPGRFSGRQFSNSRSEMNVSTLELGDSALYLCASSLGGTEFGYTFGSGTRLTVV.

CDR3 region: CASSQELSGGHHNEQFF. Here the CDR3 DNA reads TGCGCCAGCAGCCAAGAACTGAGCGGGGGACACCACAATGAGCAGTTCTTC. This sequence joins TRBV4-3 and TRBJ2-1, with 8 nucleotides matching TRBD2. This CDR3 spans 17 amino acids. V lost 0 bases to trimming and J lost 5 bases; unmatched junction nucleotides: 9. Germline CDR1 and CDR2: LGHNA and YSLEER.

This clonotype has more than one count but fewer than ten. The genes are TRBV2 and TRBJ2-1; D is uncertain. This CDR3 comprises 18 residues. CDR1 and CDR2 (germline): SNHLY, FYNNEI. V gave up 9 bases and J gave up 4 bases, with 28 bases separating them. The CDR3 DNA reads as TGTGCCAGTTATCCGTCTGCAATTATCGAGTCTCCTTACAATGAGCAGTTCTTC. Its protein product is CASYPSAIIESPYNEQFF.

The chain recombines TRBV9 with TRBJ2-5; 9 nucleotides match TRBD1. The ends lost 6 bases at V and 5 bases at J; junction bases unmatched: 8. Germline V gene data show CDR1 as SGDLS and CDR2 as YYNGEE. CDR3 length: 14 residues. CDR3 amino acids: CASNLQGAGETQYF. CDR3 nucleotide sequence: TGTGCCAGCAATTTACAGGGGGCAGGCGAGACCCAGTACTTC.

This clonotype was detected only a few times. This rearrangement joins TRBV20-1 to TRBJ1-1; 8 bases agree with TRBD1. J gave up 4 bases and V 6 bases, and 10 bases lay outside the gene matches. The CDR3 runs 14 residues. Germline values: CDR1 DFQATT, CDR2 SNEGSKA (reference sequence). The CDR3 protein is CSAPIRGPGTEAFF. CDR3 DNA: TGCAGTGCGCCGATCAGGGGGCCAGGCACTGAAGCTTTCTTT.

This clonotype has more than one count but fewer than ten. The J gene is TRBJ2-7, the V gene TRBV7-2; 7 nucleotides match TRBD2. V gave up 5 bases and J gave up 1 base; unmatched junction bases: 8. In germline, CDR1 is SGHTA, CDR2 FQGNSA. The CDR3 consists of 15 residues. The DNA of the CDR3 is TGTGCCAGCAGCCAACCCGGGACTAAGTCCTACGAGCAGTACTTC. Translated: CASSQPGTKSYEQYF. The full variable domain, in which reference TRBV7-2 and TRBJ2-7 provide the parts outside the CDR3, is GAGVSQSPSNKVTEKGKDVELRCDPISGHTALYWYRQSLGQGLEFLIYFQGNSAPDKSGLPSDRFSAERTGGSVSTLTIQRTQQEDSAVYLCASSQPGTKSYEQYFGPGTRLTVT.

The J gene is TRBJ2-3, the V gene TRBV6-2 or TRBV6-3; no clear D gene. In germline, CDR1 is MNHEY, CDR2 SVGEGT. V was shortened by 5 bases and J by 0 bases, with 12 bases between the two germline ends. The CDR3 covers 15 residues. Here the CDR3 DNA reads TGTGCCAGCAGTACAGATCCCTCCAGCACAGATACGCAGTATTTT. Its translation: CASSTDPSSTDTQYF.

This clonotype was counted a few times. In nucleotides, the CDR3 is TGCAGTGCTAGCGCAAGGGCGGGGGGAGAAGAGACCCAGTACTTC. Its protein product is CSASARAGGEETQYF. The chain has TRBV20-1 and TRBJ2-5, with 8 bases fitting TRBD2. The CDR3 consists of 15 residues. CDR1 and CDR2 from the germline V gene are DFQATT and SNEGSKA (reference sequence). Trimming at V came to 3 bases and at J to 3 bases, leaving 9 bases not matched to a gene.

The gene calls are TRBV2 and TRBJ2-1, with 7 bases fitting TRBD2. The end of the DNA is better explained by TRBJ2-7, so the J call may be wrong. Germline CDR1 and CDR2: SNHLY and FYNNEI. The CDR3 runs to 13 residues. CDR3 loop: CASSGGLSYEQYF. The CDR3 nucleotides are TGTGCCAGCAGTGGGGGACTATCCTACGAGCAGTACTTC.

This clonotype was seen a few times. The chain employs TRBV7-2 and TRBJ2-5; 8 positions match TRBD2. The last part of the DNA fits TRBJ2-7 better; the J call may be wrong. Germline CDR1 and CDR2: SGHTA and FQGNSA. The CDR3 runs to 14 residues. CDR3: CASSFSGGVYEQYF. The CDR3, as DNA: TGTGCCAGCAGCTTCAGCGGGGGTGTCTACGAGCAGTACTTC.

The chain combines TRBV7-2 with TRBJ2-5; possibly TRBD1 for D (6 bases). Germline-derived CDR1 and CDR2 are SGHTA and FQGNSA. V was shortened by 5 bases and J by 4 bases, with 14 bases between the two germline ends. The CDR3 contains 14 residues. This chain's CDR3 is CASSLTRQAETQYF. The CDR3 DNA follows: TGTGCCAGCAGCCTTACCCGACAGGCAGAGACCCAGTACTTC. Full variable domain (remainder filled in from reference TRBV7-2 and TRBJ2-5): GAGVSQSPSNKVTEKGKDVELRCDPISGHTALYWYRQSLGQGLEFLIYFQGNSAPDKSGLPSDRFSAERTGGSVSTLTIQRTQQEDSAVYLCASSLTRQAETQYFGPGTRLLVL.

The chain is built from TRBV2 and TRBJ2-2, with TRBD1 identical over 7 bases. CDR3 size: 15 residues. V lost 3 bases to trimming and J lost 5 bases; unmatched junction nucleotides: 6. The germline V gene has CDR1 SNHLY and CDR2 FYNNEI. The DNA for the CDR3 is TGTGCCAGCAGTGATTATCCGGGACAGACCGGGGAGCTGTTTTTT. Translating it yields CASSDYPGQTGELFF.

This clonotype came up many times. The chain recombines TRBV2 with TRBJ2-4; tentatively, D is TRBD2 (5 bases). Germline lookup yields CDR1 SNHLY and CDR2 FYNNEI. V lost 1 base, J lost 6 bases, and 16 bases lay in between. The CDR3 loop spans 16 amino acids. CDR3 sequence (DNA): TGTGCCAGCAGTGAAGTTGGAGGAGCCCTACTAAACATTCAGTACTTC. As protein: CASSEVGGALLNIQYF.

The gene calls are TRBV6-5 and TRBJ2-5, with D perhaps TRBD2 (5 bases). The CDR3 is 13 residues long. With 10 bases removed from V and 5 bases from J, the gap between germline ends came to 17 bases. The germline V gene encodes CDR1 MNHEY and CDR2 SVGAGI. The DNA for the CDR3 is TGTGCCACCAAGACGGGAACCCTGGAGACCCAGTACTTC. Translated: CATKTGTLETQYF.

The CDR3 sequence is CASSRGAGDEKLFF. The CDR3 nucleotides are TGTGCCAGCAGCCGCGGGGCAGGGGATGAAAAACTGTTTTTT. V usage is TRBV7-9 and J usage is TRBJ1-4, with D perhaps TRBD1 (6 bases). CDR3 length: 14 residues. Germline CDR1 reads SEHNR; CDR2 reads FQNEAQ (reference sequence). Trimming removed 5 bases from V and 6 bases from J, with 13 bases in between.

V and J are TRBV20-1 and TRBJ2-5, with TRBD1 identical over 8 bases. The J call may not be correct, given that the DNA end is closer to TRBJ2-1. CDR3 length: 15 residues. The germline CDR1 and CDR2 sequences are DFQATT and SNEGSKA (reference sequence). This CDR3 is CSARDSRGHGNEQFF. In nucleotides, the CDR3 is TGCAGTGCTAGAGATAGCAGGGGGCATGGCAATGAGCAGTTCTTC.

This chain connects TRBV20-1 to TRBJ1-1, with TRBD1 matching over 8 bases. The CDR3 is 14 amino acids. CDR1 is DFQATT, CDR2 SNEGSKA, per germline (reference sequence). V lost 5 bases to trimming and J lost 4 bases; unmatched junction nucleotides: 9. This chain's CDR3 is CSADPGTGGTEAFF. Written as DNA, the CDR3 is TGCAGTGCTGATCCCGGGACAGGAGGCACTGAAGCTTTCTTT.

This rearrangement joins TRBV25-1 to TRBJ1-2; 12 nucleotides align to TRBD1. CDR3 length: 15 amino acids. The trim removed 2 bases at V and 7 bases at J, leaving 5 bases unmatched. CDR1 MGHDK and CDR2 SYGVNS come from the germline V gene. This chain's CDR3 is CASSEPGQGASGYTF. CDR3 bases: TGTGCCAGCAGTGAACCGGGACAGGGGGCAAGTGGCTACACCTTC.

This chain links TRBV19 with TRBJ2-5; 12 bases align to TRBD2. Germline CDR1 and CDR2: LNHDA and SQIVND (reference sequence). This CDR3 has 16 residues. Trimming took 5 bases from V and 5 from J; bases not matched to a gene: 9. DNA for the CDR3: TGTGCCAGTAGTGCTAGCGGGGGGGCCGGTTGGGAGACCCAGTACTTC. As protein: CASSASGGAGWETQYF.